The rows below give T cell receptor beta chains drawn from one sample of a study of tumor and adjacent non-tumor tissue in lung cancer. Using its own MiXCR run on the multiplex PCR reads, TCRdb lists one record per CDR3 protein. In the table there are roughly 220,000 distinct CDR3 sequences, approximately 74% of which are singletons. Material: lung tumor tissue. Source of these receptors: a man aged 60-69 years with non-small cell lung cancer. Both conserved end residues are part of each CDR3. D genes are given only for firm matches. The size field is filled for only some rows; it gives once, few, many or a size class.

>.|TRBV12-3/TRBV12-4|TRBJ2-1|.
CASSPMRTAGADEQFF
TGTGCCAGCAGCCCAATGCGAACGGCGGGGGCTGATGAGCAGTTCTTC
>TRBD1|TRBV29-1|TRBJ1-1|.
CSVVGQGGQWDTEAFF
TGCAGCGTGGTGGGACAGGGTGGCCAATGGGACACGGAAGCCTTCTTT
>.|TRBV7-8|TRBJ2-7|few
CASSLNWEQYF
TGTGCCAGCAGCCTGAACTGGGAGCAGTACTTC
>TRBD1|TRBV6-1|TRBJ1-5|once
CASSDVRGQQDQPLHF
TGTGCCAGCAGTGACGTCAGGGGACAGCAAGATCAGCCCCTGCATTTT
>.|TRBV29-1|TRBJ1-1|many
CSVEMDGYSLFF
TGCAGCGTTGAGATGGACGGCTATAGTCTTTTCTTT
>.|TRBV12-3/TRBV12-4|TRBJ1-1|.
CASSFGANTEAFF
TGTGCCAGCAGTTTTGGGGCGAACACTGAAGCTTTCTTT
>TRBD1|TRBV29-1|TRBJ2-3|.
CRSSTLDRGHTDTQYF
TGCAGATCTTCCACACTAGACAGGGGGCATACAGATACGCAGTATTTT
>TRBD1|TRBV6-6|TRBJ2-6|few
CASSPPPGQGATGANVLTF
TGTGCCAGCAGCCCCCCCCCGGGACAGGGGGCCACTGGGGCCAACGTCCTGACTTTC
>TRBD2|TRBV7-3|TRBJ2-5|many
CASSLQAGETQYF
TGTGCCAGCAGCTTACAAGCGGGGGAGACCCAGTACTTC
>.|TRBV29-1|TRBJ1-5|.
CRVAENSNQPQHF
TGCCGCGTTGCAGAAAATAGCAATCAGCCCCAGCATTTT
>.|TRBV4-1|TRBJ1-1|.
CASSQPGSYNTEAFF
TGCGCCAGCAGCCAACCGGGCAGCTATAACACTGAAGCTTTCTTT
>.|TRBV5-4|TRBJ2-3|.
CASSPVSSSTDTQYF
TGTGCCAGCAGCCCGGTCTCGAGCAGCACAGATACGCAGTATTTT
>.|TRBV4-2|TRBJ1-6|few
CASSQLYNSPLHF
TGTGCCAGCAGCCAACTATATAATTCACCCCTCCACTTT
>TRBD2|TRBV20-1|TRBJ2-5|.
CGTRDWRGGQETQYF
TGCGGTACTAGAGATTGGCGGGGGGGCCAAGAGACCCAGTATTTC
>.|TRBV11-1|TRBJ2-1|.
CASSLYAELFF
TGTGCCAGTAGCTTATATGCTGAGCTATTCTTC
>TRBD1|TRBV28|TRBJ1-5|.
CASSIGQEYFNQSQHF
TGTGCCAGCAGTATAGGACAGGAGTACTTCAATCAGTCCCAGCATTTT
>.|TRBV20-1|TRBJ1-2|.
CNASLFRDPRHGYTF
TGCAATGCTAGTCTCTTCCGGGATCCCCGCCACGGCTACACCTTC
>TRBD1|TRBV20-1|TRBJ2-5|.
CIAQPDRGQETQYF
TGCATTGCCCAACCGGACAGGGGACAAGAGACCCAGTACTTC
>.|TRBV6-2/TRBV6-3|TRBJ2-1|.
CASSYLVERQFF
TGTGCCAGCAGTTACTTAGTCGAGCGGCAGTTTTTC
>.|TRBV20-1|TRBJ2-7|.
CSAKASTKSYEHYF
TGCAGTGCTAAGGCCAGCACTAAATCCTACGAGCACTACTTC
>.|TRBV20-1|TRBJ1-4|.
CSARDLNDEKLFF
TGCAGTGCTAGAGATCTGAACGACGAAAAACTGTTTTTT
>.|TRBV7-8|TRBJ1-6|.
CASSLAQASSPLHF
TGTGCCAGCAGCTTAGCACAGGCGAGTTCACCCCTCCACTTT
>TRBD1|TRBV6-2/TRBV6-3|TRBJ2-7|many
CASKGTGTYEQYF
TGTGCCAGCAAAGGGACAGGGACCTACGAGCAGTACTTC
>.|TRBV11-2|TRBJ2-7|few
CASSVLHGSYEQYF
TGTGCCAGCAGCGTGCTGCACGGCTCCTACGAGCAGTACTTC
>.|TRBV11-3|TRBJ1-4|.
CASSQLGVNEKLFF
TGTGCCAGCAGCCAGCTAGGGGTTAATGAAAAATTGTTTTTT
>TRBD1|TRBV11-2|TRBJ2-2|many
CASSLVTGGAGELFF
TGTGCCAGCAGCTTAGTCACAGGGGGCGCCGGGGAGCTGTTTTTT
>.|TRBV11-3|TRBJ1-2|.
CTGSPRLDSGYTF
TGTACCGGCAGCCCTCGGCTGGATTCTGGCTACACCTTC
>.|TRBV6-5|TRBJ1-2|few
CASSKQPDHSYGYTF
TGTGCCAGCAGCAAACAACCGGACCACAGCTATGGCTACACCTTC
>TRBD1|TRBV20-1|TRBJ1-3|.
CSTRDLKTGGFSGNTIYF
TGCAGTACTAGAGATCTCAAAACAGGGGGTTTCTCTGGAAACACCATATATTTT
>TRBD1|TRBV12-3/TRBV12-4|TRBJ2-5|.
CASSKDRGLETKYF
TGTGCCAGCAGCAAGGACAGGGGGTTGGAGACCAAGTACTTC
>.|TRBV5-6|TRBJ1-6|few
CASSEWSTKNSPLHF
TGTGCAAGCAGCGAATGGTCAACCAAAAATTCACCCCTCCACTTT
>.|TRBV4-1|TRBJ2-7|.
CASSLAGGGNEQYF
TGCGCCAGCAGCCTAGCAGGGGGGGGCAACGAGCAGTACTTC
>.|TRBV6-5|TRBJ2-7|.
CTSSNGGVARYEQYF
TGTACCAGCAGCAATGGGGGAGTCGCCCGCTACGAGCAGTACTTC
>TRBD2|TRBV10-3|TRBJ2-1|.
CTISVTSGGYNEQFF
TGTACCATCAGTGTCACTAGCGGGGGCTACAATGAGCAGTTCTTC
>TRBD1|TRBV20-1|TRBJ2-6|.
CNARTGTGRWSGANVLTF
TGCAATGCTAGGACGGGGACAGGGCGGTGGTCTGGAGCCAATGTCCTGACTTTC
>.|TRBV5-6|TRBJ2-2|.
CASSWLGSRGNTGELFF
TGTGCCAGCAGCTGGTTGGGGTCAAGGGGTAACACCGGGGAGCTGTTTTTT
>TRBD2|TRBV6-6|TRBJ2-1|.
CASRGLVQQFF
TGTGCCAGTAGGGGACTAGTGCAGCAGTTCTTC
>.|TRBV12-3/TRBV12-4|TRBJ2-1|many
CASSLPPRDEQFF
TGTGCCAGCAGTTTACCCCCTAGAGATGAGCAGTTCTTC
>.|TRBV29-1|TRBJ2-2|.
CSVDGQGNTGELSF
TGCAGCGTTGATGGGCAGGGTAACACCGGGGAGCTGTCTTTT
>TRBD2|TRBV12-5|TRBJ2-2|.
CASGPGGSGSSTGVLFF
TGTGCTAGTGGCCCAGGGGGTAGCGGGAGTAGCACCGGGGTGCTGTTTTTT
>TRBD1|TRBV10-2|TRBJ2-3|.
CASKGQVTDTQYF
TGCGCCAGTAAGGGACAGGTCACAGATACGCAGTATTTT
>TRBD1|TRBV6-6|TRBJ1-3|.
CASSATGTGGSTIYF
TGTGCCAGCAGTGCTACCGGGACAGGGGGAAGCACCATATATTTT
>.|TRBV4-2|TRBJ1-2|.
CASSQDDGAAYGYTF
TGTGCCAGCAGCCAAGACGACGGGGCGGCCTATGGCTACACCTTC
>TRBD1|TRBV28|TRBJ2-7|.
CASSLFTGTASYEQYF
TGTGCCAGCAGCCTCTTTACCGGGACAGCCTCCTACGAGCAGTACTTC
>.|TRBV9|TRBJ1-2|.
CASSGPSAGGYTF
TGTGCCAGCAGCGGTCCGTCCGCGGGCGGCTACACCTTC
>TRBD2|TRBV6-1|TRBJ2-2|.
CASSEGLLAGVTGELFF
TGTGCCAGCAGTGAAGGGTTACTAGCGGGAGTCACCGGGGAGCTGTTTTTT
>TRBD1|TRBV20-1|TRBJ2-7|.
CSVTGQGYEQYF
TGCAGTGTTACGGGACAGGGTTACGAGCAGTACTTC
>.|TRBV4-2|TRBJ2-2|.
CASSQEKSGELLF
TGTGCCAGCAGCCAAGAAAAATCCGGGGAGCTGTTGTTT